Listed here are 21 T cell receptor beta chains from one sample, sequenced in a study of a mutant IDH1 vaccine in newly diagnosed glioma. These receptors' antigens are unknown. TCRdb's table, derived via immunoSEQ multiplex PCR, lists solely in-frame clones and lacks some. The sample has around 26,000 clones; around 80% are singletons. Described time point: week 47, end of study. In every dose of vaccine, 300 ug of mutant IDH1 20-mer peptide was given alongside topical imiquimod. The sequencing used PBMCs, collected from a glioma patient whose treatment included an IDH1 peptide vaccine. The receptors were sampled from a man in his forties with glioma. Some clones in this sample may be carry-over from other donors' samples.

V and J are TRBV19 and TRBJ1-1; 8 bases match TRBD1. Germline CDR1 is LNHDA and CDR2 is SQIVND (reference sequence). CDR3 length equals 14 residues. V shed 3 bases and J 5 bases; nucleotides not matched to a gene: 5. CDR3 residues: CASSMTGAGTEAFF. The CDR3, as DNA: TGTGCCAGTAGTATGACAGGGGCGGGAACTGAAGCTTTCTTT.

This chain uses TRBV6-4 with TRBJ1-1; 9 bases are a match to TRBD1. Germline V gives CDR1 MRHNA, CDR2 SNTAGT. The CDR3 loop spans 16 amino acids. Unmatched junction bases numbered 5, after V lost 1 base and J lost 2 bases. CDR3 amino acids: CASSDLLQGANTEAFF. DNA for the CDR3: TGTGCCAGCAGTGACTTGCTACAGGGGGCAAACACTGAAGCTTTCTTT.

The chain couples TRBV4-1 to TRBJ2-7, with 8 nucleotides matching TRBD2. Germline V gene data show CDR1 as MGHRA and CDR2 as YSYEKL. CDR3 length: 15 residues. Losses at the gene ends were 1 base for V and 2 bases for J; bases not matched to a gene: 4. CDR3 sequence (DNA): TGCGCCAGCAGCCAAGCGGGGGGGTACCCCTACGAGCAGTACTTC. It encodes CASSQAGGYPYEQYF.

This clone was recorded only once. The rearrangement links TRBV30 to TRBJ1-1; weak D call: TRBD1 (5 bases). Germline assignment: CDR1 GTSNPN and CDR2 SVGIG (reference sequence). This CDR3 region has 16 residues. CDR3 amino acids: CARIDGRAGRGTEAFF. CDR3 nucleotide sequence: TGTGCTCGGATAGACGGCCGGGCAGGGCGGGGGACTGAAGCTTTCTTT.

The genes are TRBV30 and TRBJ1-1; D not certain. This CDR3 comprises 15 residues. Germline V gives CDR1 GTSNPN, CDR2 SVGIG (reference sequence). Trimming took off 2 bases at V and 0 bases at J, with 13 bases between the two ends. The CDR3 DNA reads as TGTGCCTGGAGTCCTAATAAAGGAATGAACACTGAAGCTTTCTTT. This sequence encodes CAWSPNKGMNTEAFF.

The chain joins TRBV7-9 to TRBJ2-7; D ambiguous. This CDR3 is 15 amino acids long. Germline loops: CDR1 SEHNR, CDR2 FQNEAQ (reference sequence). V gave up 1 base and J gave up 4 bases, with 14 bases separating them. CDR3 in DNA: TGTGCCAGCAGCTTAGGGGGTAAGCTGGGATACGAGCAGTACTTC. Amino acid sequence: CASSLGGKLGYEQYF. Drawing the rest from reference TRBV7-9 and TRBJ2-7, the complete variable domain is DTGVSQNPRHKITKRGQNVTFRCDPISEHNRLYWYRQTLGQGPEFLTYFQNEAQLEKSRLLSDRFSAERPKGSFSTLEIQRTEQGDSAMYLCASSLGGKLGYEQYFGPGTRLTVT.

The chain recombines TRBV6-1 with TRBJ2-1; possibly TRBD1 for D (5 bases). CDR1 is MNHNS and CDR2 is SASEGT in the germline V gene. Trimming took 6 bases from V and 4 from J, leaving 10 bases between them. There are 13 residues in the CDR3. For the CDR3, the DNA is TGTGCCAGCAGCTGGGGCAGTTACAATGAGCAGTTCTTC. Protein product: CASSWGSYNEQFF.

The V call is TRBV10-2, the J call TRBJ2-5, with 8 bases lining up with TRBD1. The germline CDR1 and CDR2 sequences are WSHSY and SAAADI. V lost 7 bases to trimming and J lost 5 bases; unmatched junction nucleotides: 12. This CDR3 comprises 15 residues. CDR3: CASIDFPTGEETQYF. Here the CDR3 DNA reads TGCGCCAGCATAGATTTCCCGACAGGGGAGGAGACCCAGTACTTC.

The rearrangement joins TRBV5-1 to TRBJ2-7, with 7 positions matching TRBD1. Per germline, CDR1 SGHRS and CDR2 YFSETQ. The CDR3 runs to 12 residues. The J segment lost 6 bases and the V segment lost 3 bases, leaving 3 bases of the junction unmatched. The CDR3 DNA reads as TGCGCCAGCAGCTCAACAGGGGTCGAGCAGTACTTC. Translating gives CASSSTGVEQYF.

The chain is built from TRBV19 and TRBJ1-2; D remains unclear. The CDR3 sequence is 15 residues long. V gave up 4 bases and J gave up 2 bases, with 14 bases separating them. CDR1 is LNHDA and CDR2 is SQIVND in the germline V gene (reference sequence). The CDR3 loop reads CASSNSGADNYGYTF. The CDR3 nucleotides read TGTGCCAGTAGTAATTCGGGCGCCGACAACTATGGCTACACCTTC.

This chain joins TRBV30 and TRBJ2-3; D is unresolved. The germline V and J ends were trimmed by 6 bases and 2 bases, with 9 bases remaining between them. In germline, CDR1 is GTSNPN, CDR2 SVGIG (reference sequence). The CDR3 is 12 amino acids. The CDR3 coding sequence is TGTGCCTGCCGGCCGGACACAGATACGCAGTATTTT. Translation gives CACRPDTDTQYF. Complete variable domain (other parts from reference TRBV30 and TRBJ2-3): SQTIHQWPATLVQPVGSPLSLECTVEGTSNPNLYWYRQAAGRGLQLLFYSVGIGQISSEVPQNLSASRPQDRQFILSSKKLLLSDSGFYLCACRPDTDTQYFGPGTRLTVL.

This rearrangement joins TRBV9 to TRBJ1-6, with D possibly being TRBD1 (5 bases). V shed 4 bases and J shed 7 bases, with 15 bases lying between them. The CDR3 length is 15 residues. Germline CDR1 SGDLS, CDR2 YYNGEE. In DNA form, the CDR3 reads TGTGCCAGCAGCTCCAGCCCGGGGGGGAATTCACCCCTCCACTTT. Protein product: CASSSSPGGNSPLHF. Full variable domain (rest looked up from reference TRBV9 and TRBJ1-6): DSGVTQTPKHLITATGQRVTLRCSPRSGDLSVYWYQQSLDQGLQFLIQYYNGEERAKGNILERFSAQQFPDLHSELNLSSLELGDSALYFCASSSSPGGNSPLHFGNGTRLTVT.

CDR3 residues: CASSLEGEWDTEAFF. The CDR3 DNA reads TGTGCCAGCAGCCTCGAGGGGGAATGGGACACTGAAGCTTTCTTT. The genes are TRBV2 and TRBJ1-1, with D possibly matching TRBD1 (6 bases). The germline V gene has CDR1 SNHLY and CDR2 FYNNEI. The germline V and J ends were trimmed by 6 bases and 3 bases, with 17 bases remaining between them. CDR3 length: 15 residues. Drawing the rest from reference TRBV2 and TRBJ1-1, the complete variable domain is EPEVTQTPSHQVTQMGQEVILRCVPISNHLYFYWYRQILGQKVEFLVSFYNNEISEKSEIFDDQFSVERPDGSNFTLKIRSTKLEDSAMYFCASSLEGEWDTEAFFGQGTRLTVV.

CDR3: CASSQVLGQPLHF. The CDR3 DNA reads as TGTGCCAGCAGCCAGGTCCTGGGGCAACCCCTCCACTTT. The chain joins TRBV4-2 to TRBJ1-6, with D possibly matching TRBD1 (5 bases). The CDR3 contains 13 residues. Trimming cost V 3 bases and J 12 bases, with 12 bases left between them. Germline CDR1 is LGHNA and CDR2 is YNFKEQ.

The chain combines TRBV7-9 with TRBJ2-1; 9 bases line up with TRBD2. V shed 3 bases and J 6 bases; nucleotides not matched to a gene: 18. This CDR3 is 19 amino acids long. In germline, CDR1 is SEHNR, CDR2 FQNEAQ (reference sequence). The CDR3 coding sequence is TGTGCCAGCAGCTTTCGAAGAGGGGCGGGGGGGCCGGCCGTCAATGAGCAGTTCTTC. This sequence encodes CASSFRRGAGGPAVNEQFF.

CDR3 in DNA: TGTGCCAGCAGCTTAGGGTTTTTCGGGACTGCCCCCAACTATGGCTACACCTTC. Translating gives CASSLGFFGTAPNYGYTF. The rearrangement links TRBV11-2 to TRBJ1-2, with D possibly being TRBD1 (5 bases). There are 18 residues in the CDR3. V lost 1 base, J lost 2 bases, and 20 bases lay in between. Per the germline V gene, CDR1 is SGHAT and CDR2 is FQNNGV.

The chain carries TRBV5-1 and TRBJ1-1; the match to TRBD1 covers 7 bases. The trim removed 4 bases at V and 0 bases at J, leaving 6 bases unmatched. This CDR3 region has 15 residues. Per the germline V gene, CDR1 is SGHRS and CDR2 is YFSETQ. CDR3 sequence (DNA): TGCGCCAGCAGCGTGCGACAGGGTATGAACACTGAAGCTTTCTTT. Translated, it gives CASSVRQGMNTEAFF.

CDR3 coding DNA: TGTGCCAGCAGCTTCGTGACATCGGGGATTGACACCGGGGAGCTGTTTTTT. As protein: CASSFVTSGIDTGELFF. This sequence joins TRBV5-8 and TRBJ2-2; tentatively, D is TRBD2 (5 bases). V lost 2 bases and J lost 3, with 17 bases in between. Germline values: CDR1 SGHTS, CDR2 YDEGEE. The length of the CDR3 is 17 residues.

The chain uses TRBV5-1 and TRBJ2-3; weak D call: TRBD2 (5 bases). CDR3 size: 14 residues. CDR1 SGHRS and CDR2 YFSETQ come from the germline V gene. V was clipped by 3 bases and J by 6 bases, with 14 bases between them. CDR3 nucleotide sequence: TGCGCCAGCAGCTCCCTGGACTTATCGGATACGCAGTATTTT. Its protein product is CASSSLDLSDTQYF.

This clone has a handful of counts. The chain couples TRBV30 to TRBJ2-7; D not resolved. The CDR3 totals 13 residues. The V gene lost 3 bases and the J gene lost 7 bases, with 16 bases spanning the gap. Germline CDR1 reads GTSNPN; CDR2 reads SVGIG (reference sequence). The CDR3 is CAWRPPGFREQYF. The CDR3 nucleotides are TGTGCCTGGAGGCCGCCGGGTTTTCGGGAGCAGTACTTC.

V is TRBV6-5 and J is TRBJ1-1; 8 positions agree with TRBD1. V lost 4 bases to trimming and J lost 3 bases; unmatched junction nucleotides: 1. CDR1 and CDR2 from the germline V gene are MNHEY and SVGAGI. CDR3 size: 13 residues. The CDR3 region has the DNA TGTGCCAGCAGTTCGACAGGGGACACTGAAGCTTTCTTT. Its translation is CASSSTGDTEAFF.